The rows below give T cell receptor beta chains drawn from one sample of a study of blood T cells in healthy people across ages. TCRdb re-analysed the 5' RACE reads in MiXCR, keeping a single row per CDR3 protein. The sample lists 710,000 or so distinct CDR3 sequences, over 20% occurring once. Sequencing was carried out using blood. The origin of the receptors is an older man in good health. CDR3s include the opening cysteine and the closing phenylalanine or tryptophan. Each record gives: J gene, V gene, CDR3 protein.

TRBJ2-1 | TRBV12-3/TRBV12-4 | CATGGLGNEQFF
TRBJ2-5 | TRBV7-8 | CASSPHGQGSQETQYF
TRBJ1-3 | TRBV19 | CASSLAARNTIYF
TRBJ2-3 | TRBV24-1 | CATSTGGQADTQYF
TRBJ2-1 | TRBV2 | CASTPNGVNEQFF
TRBJ2-3 | TRBV20-1 | CSARESALARTDTQYF
TRBJ2-5 | TRBV5-1 | CASSETPATSTETQYF
TRBJ2-1 | TRBV5-1 | CASKAGSGYNEQFF
TRBJ2-4 | TRBV18 | CASSPNTGGTLAKNIQYF
TRBJ2-5 | TRBV28 | CASSLVNLETQYF
TRBJ1-1 | TRBV20-1 | CSATTAGTGRKWGMNTEAFF
TRBJ2-7 | TRBV20-1 | CSARGFAGSYEQYF
TRBJ1-2 | TRBV29-1 | CSVEEEAAPNYGYTF
TRBJ2-3 | TRBV12-3/TRBV12-4 | CASSLEPGLGSTDTQYF
TRBJ2-3 | TRBV5-1 | CASSPASGLSTDTQYF
TRBJ1-1 | TRBV5-1 | CASSPGQGLENTEAFF
TRBJ2-3 | TRBV20-1 | CSASPGADTQYF
TRBJ2-1 | TRBV7-9 | CASSKRQVNEQFF
TRBJ1-2 | TRBV4-2 | CASSQDLGGRTYGYTF
TRBJ1-5 | TRBV12-3/TRBV12-4 | CASGTGGRQPQHF
TRBJ2-2 | TRBV11-2 | CASSLGGGHTGELFF
NA | TRBV20-1 | CSAILIPGLEQFF